The 9 T cell receptor beta chains reported below all come from one sample, sequenced in a study of human T cells and chemical hapten exposure. Time point described: pre-sensitization, week 0. The treatment: therapeutic diphenylcyclopropenone sensitization with weekly scalp DPC. TCRdb reprocessed the RACE reads via MiXCR and lists one record per CDR3 protein. The sample lists tens of thousands of distinct CDR3 sequences, 9.4% seen once, with 11% to 15% in the top ten. The source was whole blood, collected in connection with sensitization to the hapten diphenylcyclopropenone (DPC). The receptors shown here come from a woman aged 40 to 50 with alopecia areata. Some clones in this sample may be carry-over from other donors' samples.

The table lists this clonotype with many counts. V is TRBV28 and J is TRBJ1-2, with D perhaps matching TRBD1 (6 bases). Trimming removed 5 bases at V and 2 bases at J, with 15 bases between. The CDR3 spans 15 residues. Germline V gene sequence: CDR1 MDHEN, CDR2 SYDVKM. The CDR3, as DNA: TGTGCCAGCAGTACATCCGTACAGGGAAACTATGGCTACACCTTC. Translating gives CASSTSVQGNYGYTF.

This clonotype has more than one count but fewer than ten. This sequence joins TRBV7-2 and TRBJ2-1; unclear D gene. The germline V and J ends were trimmed by 5 bases and 5 bases, with 7 bases remaining between them. This CDR3 comprises 12 residues. The germline CDR1 and CDR2 sequences are SGHTA and FQGNSA. CDR3 coding DNA: TGTGCCAGCAGCACCCGGGACAATGAGCAGTTCTTC. Amino acids: CASSTRDNEQFF.

There are many counts of this clonotype. V usage is TRBV5-1 and J usage is TRBJ1-2; TRBD1 matches 7 bases. The CDR3 has 15 amino acids. Germline V lookup: CDR1 SGHRS, CDR2 YFSETQ. The trim removed 0 bases at V and 6 bases at J, leaving 8 bases unmatched. The CDR3 is CASSLVVGGSDGYTF. The CDR3 DNA reads TGCGCCAGCAGCTTGGTGGTAGGGGGCTCTGATGGCTACACCTTC.

Turning to this clonotype: Compared with germline, one end of the junction differs, possibly owing to a read error. V is TRBV5-1 and J is TRBJ2-7; 8 bases are shared with TRBD2. The CDR3 totals 14 residues. The germline gives CDR1 SGHRS, CDR2 YFSETQ. The CDR3: CATSLRRGAYEQYF. The CDR3 DNA follows: TGCGCCACCAGCTTGAGGCGGGGGGCCTACGAGCAGTACTTC. Full variable domain (remainder filled in from reference TRBV5-1 and TRBJ2-7): KAGVTQTPRYLIKTRGQQVTLSCSPISGHRSVSWYQQTPGQGLQFLFEYFSETQRNKGNFPGRFSGRQFSNSRSEMNVSTLELGDSALYLCATSLRRGAYEQYFGPGTRLTVT.

This clonotype was seen more than once but under ten times. The chain joins TRBV6-6 to TRBJ2-3; tentative D call: TRBD2 (6 bases). V lost 2 bases and J 3 bases, leaving 18 bases between the germline ends. Germline V gene data show CDR1 as MNHNY and CDR2 as SVGAGI (reference sequence). CDR3 size: 17 residues. The CDR3 loop reads CASSYGSGRGWTDTQYF. DNA of the CDR3: TGTGCCAGCAGTTACGGGAGCGGGCGGGGTTGGACAGATACGCAGTATTTT.

This clonotype was counted ten times or more. CDR3 protein: CASSLGTGEQYF. DNA of the CDR3: TGTGCCAGCAGCTTGGGGACAGGCGAGCAGTACTTC. This rearrangement joins TRBV5-4 to TRBJ2-7; 7 bases are a match to TRBD1. CDR3 size: 12 residues. The germline gives CDR1 SGHNT, CDR2 YYREEE (reference sequence). V shed 0 bases, J shed 6 bases, and the junction held 0 bases outside the gene matches.

The chain uses TRBV12-3 or TRBV12-4 and TRBJ2-5; TRBD1 matches at 10 bases. V shed 5 bases, J shed 4 bases, and the junction held 7 bases outside the gene matches. The CDR3 sequence is 15 residues long. CDR3 loop: CASSPGDRGGETQYF. DNA of the CDR3: TGTGCCAGCAGTCCTGGGGACAGGGGAGGAGAGACCCAGTACTTC.

Many counts were recorded for this clonotype. The chain carries TRBV10-1 and TRBJ1-3; tentatively, D is TRBD1 (5 bases). Per the germline V gene, CDR1 is WNHNN and CDR2 is SYGVQD (reference sequence). Trimming stripped 8 bases from V and 1 base from J, with 15 bases between. The CDR3 runs 15 residues. CDR3 in DNA: TGCGCCAGCCTGAGGGGTCACGTTTCTGGAAACACCATATATTTT. Amino acid sequence: CASLRGHVSGNTIYF.

There are many counts of this clonotype. This rearrangement joins TRBV6-2 or TRBV6-3 to TRBJ1-5; D ambiguous. The CDR3 has 17 amino acids. Trimming cost V 7 bases and J 4 bases, with 23 bases left between them. Germline CDR1 MNHEY, CDR2 SVGEGT. The CDR3 bases are TGTGCCAGCAATTTTCGCCGTGGCCCCGAGTTTAATCAGCCCCAGCATTTT. Protein: CASNFRRGPEFNQPQHF.